Presented here are 23 T cell receptor beta chains from one specimen sequenced in a study of post-analysis software for immune sequencing data (dated by TCRdb to about 2015). Overall results and qualifications from the work: Several TRBV segments, including TRBV5-6, TRBV5-1 and TRBV20-1, were significantly more frequent in patients than controls.

These TCRs are of unknown antigen specificity. The method was PCR. Instrument used: Illumina HiSeq 2500. Unique molecular identifiers were incorporated into TCR beta cDNA libraries to reduce PCR and sequencing biases. The raw public data were reprocessed by TCRdb itself: fastp quality trimming at Q25, MiXCR clonotype calling, in-frame beta chains only. Entries that share a CDR3 protein sequence are merged under the most common genes and DNA. This sample is represented by some 450,000 distinct CDR3 sequences; approximately 46% of them were singletons. In total, the top ten clones hold 9% to 14% of the sample. Sequenced material: blood. The source of these receptors is a girl aged 5 to 17 with multiple sclerosis.

The V gene is TRBV27, the J gene TRBJ2-7, with no clear D. Germline V gives CDR1 MNHEY, CDR2 SMNVEV (reference sequence). The CDR3 is made up of 12 amino acids. The V and J ends lost 7 bases and 7 bases respectively, with 14 bases between them. The CDR3, as DNA: TGTGCCAGCACTTCCACGGGTCATGAGCAGTACTTC. This gives the protein CASTSTGHEQYF.

In its sample, this clonotype was seen a few times. CDR3 coding DNA: TGTGCCAGCAGCTTGGGACTAGCGGGAGTCGGTGAGACCCAGTACTTC. Translation: CASSLGLAGVGETQYF. V gene TRBV11-2 combines with J gene TRBJ2-5, with 14 bases matching TRBD2. This CDR3 has 16 residues. Germline V gives CDR1 SGHAT, CDR2 FQNNGV. V was pared by 3 bases and J by 5 bases, with 5 bases of the junction left unmatched.

The chain has TRBV15 and TRBJ2-5; TRBD2 agrees at 12 bases. Germline trimming cut 2 bases from V and 1 base from J; bases unmatched to any gene: 2. The CDR3 runs 16 residues. CDR1 is LNHNV, CDR2 YYDKDF, per germline (reference sequence). The CDR3: CATSRTGLAGQETQYF. The DNA for the CDR3 is TGTGCCACCAGCAGAACGGGACTAGCGGGCCAAGAGACCCAGTACTTC.

V gene TRBV5-1 combines with J gene TRBJ2-5; a possible D gene is TRBD1 (5 bases). The CDR3 loop spans 16 amino acids. The ends were cut back, 0 bases at V and 0 bases at J, with 12 bases in the middle. In germline, CDR1 is SGHRS, CDR2 YFSETQ. In DNA, the CDR3 is TGCGCCAGCAGCTTGGGGACACGACCCTACCAAGAGACCCAGTACTTC. Its translation is CASSLGTRPYQETQYF.

The rearrangement uses TRBV6-6 and TRBJ2-7; D is ambiguous. The V end was cut by 0 bases, the J end by 7 bases, with 10 bases between. Germline V CDR1 and CDR2: MNHNY, SVGAGI (reference sequence). The CDR3 is made up of 13 amino acids. CDR3 sequence (DNA): TGTGCCAGCAGTTACTCAAGGGCTGGAGAGCAGTACTTC. This codes for CASSYSRAGEQYF.

This clonotype was observed a few times. CDR3: CAISESGTDVSYEQYF. The DNA for the CDR3 is TGTGCCATCAGTGAGTCGGGGACAGACGTCTCCTACGAGCAGTACTTC. V gene TRBV10-3 combines with J gene TRBJ2-7, with 7 bases that match TRBD1. This CDR3 region has 16 residues. V lost 0 bases to trimming and J lost 0 bases; unmatched junction nucleotides: 5. Germline CDR1 reads ENHRY; CDR2 reads SYGVKD.

V usage is TRBV7-6 and J usage is TRBJ2-7; TRBD1 might be the D (5 bases). Trimming took 1 base from V and 3 from J, leaving 13 bases between them. The CDR3 has 15 amino acids. Germline CDR1 and CDR2: SGHVS and FNYEAQ. CDR3 protein: CASSLGSVGDYEQYF. CDR3 DNA sequence: TGTGCCAGCAGCTTAGGGTCTGTAGGGGACTACGAGCAGTACTTC.

This clonotype has more than one count but fewer than ten. The chain uses TRBV16 and TRBJ1-1; D is uncertain. V was cut by 4 bases and J by 8 bases, with 8 bases left in between. The CDR3 totals 11 residues. In germline, CDR1 is KGHSY, CDR2 FQNENV. The CDR3 sequence is CASSPRPEAFF. In DNA, the CDR3 is TGTGCCAGCAGCCCCAGGCCCGAAGCTTTCTTT.

This chain links TRBV28 with TRBJ2-7, with 15 nucleotides matching TRBD2. V trimming: 0 bases; J trimming: 7 bases; junction bases outside the gene matches: 4. CDR1 and CDR2 (germline): MDHEN, SYDVKM. The CDR3 extends over 16 amino acids. CDR3 nucleotide sequence: TGTGCCAGCAGTTTATGGGGGACTAGCGGGAGGAAGGAGCAGTACTTC. Protein product: CASSLWGTSGRKEQYF.

To note about this clonotype: At one end, the junction sequence differs from germline, possibly due to a read error. This chain uses TRBV29-1 with TRBJ2-2; perhaps TRBD2 as D (5 bases). Germline V gene lookup returns CDR1 SQVTM and CDR2 ANQGSEA. CDR3 length: 12 amino acids. As DNA, the CDR3 is TGCAGCGTGTCTACGAACACCGGGGAGCGGTTTTTT. Translation gives CSVSTNTGERFF.

The chain is built from TRBV12-3 or TRBV12-4 and TRBJ2-5; TRBD2 aligns across 12 bases. Trimming removed 5 bases from V and 3 bases from J; junction bases left unmatched: 7. CDR3 length: 16 amino acids. As DNA, the CDR3 is TGTGCCAGCAGTACACTAGCGGGAGGAGTCGAAGAGACCCAGTACTTC. Protein sequence: CASSTLAGGVEETQYF.

The rearrangement uses TRBV7-3 and TRBJ2-1; a weak D match, TRBD2 (5 bases). CDR3 length equals 13 residues. CDR1 SGHTA and CDR2 FQGTGA come from the germline V gene. The V and J ends lost 8 bases and 6 bases respectively, with 14 bases between them. The CDR3 sequence is CASGEYRPNEQFF. The CDR3, as DNA: TGTGCCAGCGGGGAGTACAGACCCAATGAGCAGTTCTTC.

This chain uses TRBV3-1 with TRBJ2-4, with D perhaps being TRBD1 or TRBD2 (5 bases each). Germline CDR1 and CDR2: LGHDT and YNNKEL (reference sequence). CDR3 length: 13 amino acids. Trimming cost V 1 base and J 6 bases, with 7 bases left between them. CDR3 region: CASSQAGTNIQYF. CDR3 nucleotides: TGTGCCAGCAGCCAAGCAGGGACAAACATTCAGTACTTC.

This clonotype has just a few counts. The chain uses TRBV5-6 and TRBJ1-6, with a tentative D call TRBD1 (6 bases). This CDR3 region has 14 residues. V lost 4 bases and J 8 bases, leaving 13 bases between the germline ends. The germline gives CDR1 SGHDT, CDR2 YYEEEE. The CDR3 DNA follows: TGTGCCAGCAGCCACGGACAGAATGATTCACCCCTCCACTTT. Protein product: CASSHGQNDSPLHF.

This clonotype was counted a few times. The CDR3: CSVEHREGYGYTF. DNA of the CDR3: TGCAGCGTTGAACACAGGGAAGGCTATGGCTACACCTTC. This chain connects TRBV29-1 to TRBJ1-2; perhaps TRBD1 as D (6 bases). Germline V gene sequence: CDR1 SQVTM, CDR2 ANQGSEA. There are 13 residues in the CDR3. Deletions cut 2 bases from V and 4 bases from J, with 11 bases between.

As for this clonotype: This may be a read error, as it is one base from a much larger clone. This chain uses TRBV5-1 with TRBJ2-1; possible D gene TRBD2, 5 bases. The CDR3 totals 13 residues. Germline CDR1 reads SGHRS; CDR2 reads YFSETQ. The CDR3 coding sequence is TGCACCAGCAGCTTGGACTTTAACAATGAGCAGTTCTTC. Its protein is CTSSLDFNNEQFF.

The chain uses TRBV24-1 and TRBJ2-3; the match to TRBD2 covers 12 bases. V trimming: 8 bases; J trimming: 6 bases; junction bases outside the gene matches: 11. The CDR3 loop spans 16 amino acids. The germline V gene encodes CDR1 KGHDR and CDR2 SFDVKD. DNA for the CDR3: TGTGCCACCACGGGACTAGCGGGCGGGGAGCGGGATACGCAGTATTTT. This gives the protein CATTGLAGGERDTQYF.

The genes are TRBV20-1 and TRBJ2-3; D may match TRBD1 or TRBD2 (5 bases each). Deletions cut 1 base from V and 5 bases from J, with 13 bases between. In germline, CDR1 is DFQATT, CDR2 SNEGSKA (reference sequence). The CDR3 contains 14 residues. The CDR3 reads CSARVGGPGDTQYF. In nucleotides, the CDR3 is TGCAGTGCTAGAGTTGGGGGTCCGGGAGATACGCAGTATTTT.

This clonotype came up a few times. In nucleotides, the CDR3 is TGCGCCAGCAGGGACCCGTTGTTGGGCAGCGCCTACGAGCAGTACTTC. This sequence encodes CASRDPLLGSAYEQYF. J is TRBJ2-7 and V is TRBV10-2; D is undetermined. Germline V gene sequence: CDR1 WSHSY, CDR2 SAAADI. Between the trimmed V and J ends, which lost 6 bases and 2 bases, there was a span of 20 bases. This CDR3 has 16 amino acids.

The chain couples TRBV20-1 to TRBJ2-3, with D unclear. Between the trimmed V and J ends, which lost 1 base and 3 bases, there was a span of 8 bases. CDR3 size: 13 residues. From germline, CDR1 is DFQATT and CDR2 SNEGSKA (reference sequence). CDR3 DNA sequence: TGCAGTGCTAGAGGCCATGCGACAGATACGCAGTATTTT. Residues: CSARGHATDTQYF.

The chain joins TRBV20-1 to TRBJ2-1; D remains unclear. The CDR3 spans 11 residues. CDR1 DFQATT and CDR2 SNEGSKA come from the germline V gene (reference sequence). V lost 5 bases to trimming and J lost 3 bases, with 5 bases between them. The CDR3 loop reads CSAPDYNEQFF. In nucleotides, the CDR3 is TGCAGTGCTCCCGACTACAATGAGCAGTTCTTC.

This clonotype turned up a few times. The chain joins TRBV3-1 to TRBJ2-6; no firm D call. The V end was cut by 2 bases, the J end by 0 bases, with 8 bases between. This CDR3 spans 16 amino acids. CDR1 is LGHDT and CDR2 is YNNKEL in the germline V gene (reference sequence). The CDR3 protein is CASSQPLTSGANVLTF. The DNA of the CDR3 is TGTGCCAGCAGCCAACCCTTGACCTCTGGGGCCAACGTCCTGACTTTC.

This rearrangement joins TRBV12-3 or TRBV12-4 to TRBJ2-7; D is possibly TRBD1 (6 bases). The CDR3 sequence is 11 residues long. V was clipped by 6 bases and J by 10 bases, with 13 bases between them. The CDR3 region is CASRAGVFQYF. CDR3 DNA: TGTGCCAGCAGAGCAGGGGTGTTTCAGTACTTC.